The clone carrying this T cell receptor (beta chain) is deemed medium-sized (0.01 to 0.1%). These data are taken from a study of CD4 and CD8 cells across lung adenocarcinoma regions. TCRdb independently ran MiXCR on the PCR reads; one entry per CDR3 protein. The sample lists 7,500 to 10,000 distinct CDR3 sequences; approximately 48% were seen once. This receptor was obtained from a female donor with lung adenocarcinoma. The CD4 and CD8 labels of this study may be unreliable. Sequences were obtained from CD4+ T cells from the margin of a lung tumor.

The CDR3 loop is CASSSDTSGRETQYF. The CDR3 nucleotides read TGTGCCAGCAGTTCCGATACTAGCGGGAGGGAGACCCAGTACTTC. V is TRBV12-3 or TRBV12-4 and J is TRBJ2-5, with 12 nucleotides matching TRBD2. The CDR3 runs 15 residues. V trimming: 4 bases; J trimming: 5 bases; junction bases outside the gene matches: 5.